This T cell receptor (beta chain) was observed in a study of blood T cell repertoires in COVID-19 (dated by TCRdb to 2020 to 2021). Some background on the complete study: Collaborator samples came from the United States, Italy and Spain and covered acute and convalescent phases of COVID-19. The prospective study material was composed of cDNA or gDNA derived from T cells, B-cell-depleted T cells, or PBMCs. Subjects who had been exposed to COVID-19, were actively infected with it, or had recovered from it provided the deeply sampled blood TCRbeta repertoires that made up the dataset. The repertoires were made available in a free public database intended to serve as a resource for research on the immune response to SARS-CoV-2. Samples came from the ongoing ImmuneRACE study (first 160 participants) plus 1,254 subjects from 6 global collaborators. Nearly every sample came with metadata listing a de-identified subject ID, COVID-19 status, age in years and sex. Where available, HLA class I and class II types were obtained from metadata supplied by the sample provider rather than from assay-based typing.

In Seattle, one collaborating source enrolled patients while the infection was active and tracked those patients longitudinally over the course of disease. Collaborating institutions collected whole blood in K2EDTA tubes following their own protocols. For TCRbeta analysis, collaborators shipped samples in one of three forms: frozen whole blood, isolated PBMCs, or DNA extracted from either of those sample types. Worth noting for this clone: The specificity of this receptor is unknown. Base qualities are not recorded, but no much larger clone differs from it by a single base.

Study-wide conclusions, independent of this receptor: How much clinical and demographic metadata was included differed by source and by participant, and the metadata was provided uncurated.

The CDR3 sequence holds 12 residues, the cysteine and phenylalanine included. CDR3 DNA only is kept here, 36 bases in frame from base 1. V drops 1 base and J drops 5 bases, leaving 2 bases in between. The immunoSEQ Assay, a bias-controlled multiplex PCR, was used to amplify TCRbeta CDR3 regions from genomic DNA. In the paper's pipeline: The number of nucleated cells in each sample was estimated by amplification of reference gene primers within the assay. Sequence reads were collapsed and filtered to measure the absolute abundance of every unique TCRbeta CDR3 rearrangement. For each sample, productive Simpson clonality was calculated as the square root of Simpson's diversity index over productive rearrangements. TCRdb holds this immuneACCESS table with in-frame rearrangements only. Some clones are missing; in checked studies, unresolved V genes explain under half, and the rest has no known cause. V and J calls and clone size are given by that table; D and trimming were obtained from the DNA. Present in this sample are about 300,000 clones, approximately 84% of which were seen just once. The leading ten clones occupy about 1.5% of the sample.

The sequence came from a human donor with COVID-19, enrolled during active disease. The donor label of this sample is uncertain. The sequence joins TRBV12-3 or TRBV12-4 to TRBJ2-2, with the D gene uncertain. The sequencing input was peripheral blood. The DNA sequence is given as TGTGCCAGCAGTTTAGTAACCGGGGAGCTGTTTTTT. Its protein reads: CASSLVTGELFF.